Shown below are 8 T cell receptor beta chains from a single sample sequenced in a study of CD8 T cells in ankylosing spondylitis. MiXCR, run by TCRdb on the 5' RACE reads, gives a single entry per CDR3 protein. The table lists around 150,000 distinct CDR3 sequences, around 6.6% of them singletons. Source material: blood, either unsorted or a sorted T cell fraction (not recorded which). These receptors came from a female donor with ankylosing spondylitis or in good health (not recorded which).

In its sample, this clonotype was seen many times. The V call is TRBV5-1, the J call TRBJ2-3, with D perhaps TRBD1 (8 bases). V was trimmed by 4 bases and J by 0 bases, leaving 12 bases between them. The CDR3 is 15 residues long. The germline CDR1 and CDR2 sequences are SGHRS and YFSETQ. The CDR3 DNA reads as TGCGCCAGCAGCGCGGGGGACAGGAGCACAGATACGCAGTATTTT. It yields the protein CASSAGDRSTDTQYF.

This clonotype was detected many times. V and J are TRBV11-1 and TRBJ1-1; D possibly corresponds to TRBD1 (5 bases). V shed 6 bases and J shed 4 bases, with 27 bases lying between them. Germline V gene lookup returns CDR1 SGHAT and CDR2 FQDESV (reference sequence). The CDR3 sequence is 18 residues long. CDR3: CASRLIGTPNVIGTEAFF. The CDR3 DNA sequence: TGTGCCAGCAGGCTAATCGGGACGCCCAACGTGATTGGCACTGAAGCTTTCTTT.

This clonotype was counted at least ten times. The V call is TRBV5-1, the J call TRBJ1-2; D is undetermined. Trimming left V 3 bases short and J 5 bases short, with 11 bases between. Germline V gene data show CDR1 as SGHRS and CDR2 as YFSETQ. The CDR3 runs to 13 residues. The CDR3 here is CASSSAPSYGYTF. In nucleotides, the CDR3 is TGCGCCAGCAGCTCTGCACCCTCTTATGGCTACACCTTC.

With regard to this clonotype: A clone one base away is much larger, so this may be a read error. In DNA, the CDR3 is TGTGCCAGCAGATTTGTAGTCCTTCAAGAGACCCAGTACTTC. As protein: CASRFVVLQETQYF. V is TRBV5-6 and J is TRBJ2-5; D is undetermined. Germline assignment: CDR1 SGHDT and CDR2 YYEEEE. Trimming cost V 5 bases and J 2 bases, with 13 bases left between them. There are 14 residues in the CDR3.

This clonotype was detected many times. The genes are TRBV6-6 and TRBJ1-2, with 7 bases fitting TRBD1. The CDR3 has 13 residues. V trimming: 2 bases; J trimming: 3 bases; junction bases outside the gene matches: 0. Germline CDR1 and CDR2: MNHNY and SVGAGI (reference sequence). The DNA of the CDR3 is TGTGCCAGCAGTTACGGGACAGACTATGGCTACACCTTC. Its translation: CASSYGTDYGYTF.

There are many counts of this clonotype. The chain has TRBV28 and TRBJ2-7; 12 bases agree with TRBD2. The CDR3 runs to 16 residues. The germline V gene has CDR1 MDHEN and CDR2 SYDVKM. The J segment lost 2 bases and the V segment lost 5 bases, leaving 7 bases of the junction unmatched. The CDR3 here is CASSTTSGGATYEQYF. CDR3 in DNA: TGTGCCAGCAGTACGACTAGCGGGGGCGCAACCTACGAGCAGTACTTC.

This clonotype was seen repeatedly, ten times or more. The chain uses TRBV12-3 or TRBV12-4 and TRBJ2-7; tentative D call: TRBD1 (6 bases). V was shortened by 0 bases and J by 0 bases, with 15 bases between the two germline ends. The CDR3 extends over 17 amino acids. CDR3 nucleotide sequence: TGTGCCAGCAGTTTAGCTACAGGGCCGGTCGGCTCCTACGAGCAGTACTTC. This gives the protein CASSLATGPVGSYEQYF.

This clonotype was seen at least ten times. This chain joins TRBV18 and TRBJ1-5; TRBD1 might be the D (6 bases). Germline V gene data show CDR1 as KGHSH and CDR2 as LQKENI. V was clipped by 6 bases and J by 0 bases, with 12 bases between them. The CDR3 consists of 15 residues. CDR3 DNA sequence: TGTGCCAGCTCTGTGGACAGTCTTAGCAATCAGCCCCAGCATTTT. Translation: CASSVDSLSNQPQHF.